The rows below give T cell receptor beta chains drawn from one sample of a study of blood T cell repertoires in COVID-19. Only in-frame clones appear in the TCRdb table, and some are missing; sequencing was by immunoSEQ multiplex PCR. The sample includes around 190,000 clones, 85% to 90% of them seen just once. Sample: PBMCs or T cells enriched from blood (not recorded which). All receptors derive from a woman aged 40 to 50 in a cohort exposed to, infected with or recovered from COVID-19 (not recorded which). The CDR3 runs from the conserved cysteine through the conserved F or W. D genes are given only for firm matches. Size tells how often a clone was seen (once, few, many) or the class of an expanded clone, and some rows leave it out.

>TRBJ2-7|TRBV28|TRBD1|few
CASSQLDRGQNEQYF
TGTGCCAGCAGTCAACTCGACAGGGGGCAAAACGAGCAGTACTTC
>TRBJ2-5|TRBV6-8|TRBD2|-
CASSYQSSGKGETQYF
TGTGCCAGCAGTTACCAGTCAAGCGGGAAGGGAGAGACCCAGTACTTC
>TRBJ2-3|TRBV2|TRBD2|-
CASRREGSGSDTQYF
TGTGCCAGCAGGAGGGAGGGGAGTGGGTCAGATACGCAGTATTTT
>TRBJ1-2|TRBV7-2|-|-
CASSPRSGGPANYGYTF
TGTGCCAGCAGCCCGCGATCGGGAGGGCCAGCTAACTATGGCTACACCTTC
>TRBJ1-5|TRBV10-3|-|once
CAISERAGARGNQPQHF
TGTGCCATCAGTGAAAGGGCAGGGGCGCGGGGCAATCAGCCCCAGCATTTT
>TRBJ1-3|TRBV7-6|-|-
CASSLALAGVGNTIYF
TGTGCCAGCAGCTTAGCGCTGGCAGGGGTGGGAAACACCATATATTTT
>TRBJ1-1|TRBV19|TRBD1|-
CASSRDRQGENTEAFF
TGTGCCAGTAGTAGAGACCGACAGGGGGAGAACACTGAAGCTTTCTTT
>TRBJ2-7|TRBV28|TRBD1|-
CASTAPGTGEKQYF
TGTGCCAGCACCGCACCCGGGACAGGGGAAAAGCAGTACTTC
>TRBJ2-7|TRBV29-1|TRBD2|-
CSVAASGGSYEQYF
TGCAGCGTTGCGGCTAGCGGGGGCTCCTACGAGCAGTACTTC
>TRBJ2-5|TRBV11-2|-|-
CASSYNQETQYF
TGTGCCAGCAGCTACAACCAAGAGACCCAGTACTTC
>TRBJ1-2|TRBV6-5|-|-
CASSFTGQRVYGYTF
TGTGCCAGCAGTTTCACGGGACAAAGGGTTTATGGCTACACCTTC
>TRBJ1-2|TRBV4-3|-|-
CASSQEGGLGGYTF
TGCGCCAGCAGCCAAGAGGGTGGTCTCGGGGGCTACACCTTC
>TRBJ1-2|TRBV21-1|-|-
CASSRPGQPPLYGYTF
TGTGCCAGCAGCCGTCCGGGACAGCCTCCTCTCTATGGCTACACCTTC
>TRBJ2-3|TRBV7-2|-|-
CASSALLDTQYF
TGTGCCAGCAGCGCGCTTCTGGATACGCAGTATTTT
>TRBJ2-3|TRBV1|-|-
CTSRKELVPDTQYF
TGCACCAGCAGAAAGGAACTAGTCCCGGATACGCAGTATTTT
>TRBJ2-7|TRBV6-5|TRBD1|-
CASSPQGEIYEQYF
TGTGCCAGCAGTCCCCAGGGGGAGATCTACGAGCAGTACTTC
>TRBJ1-1|TRBV27|TRBD1|-
CASSSPPGQGLSEAFF
TGTGCCAGCAGTTCTCCCCCGGGACAGGGGCTTAGTGAAGCTTTCTTT
>TRBJ1-2|TRBV5-4|TRBD1|-
CASSAPPGQSYGYTF
TGTGCCAGCAGCGCCCCCCCGGGACAGTCTTATGGCTACACCTTC
>TRBJ1-1|TRBV10-1|TRBD1|-
CASRGQASTEAFF
TGCGCCAGCAGGGGACAGGCCAGCACTGAAGCTTTCTTT
>TRBJ2-7|TRBV12-5|TRBD2|-
CASGLGPSGPAYEQYF
TGTGCTAGTGGTTTGGGACCTAGCGGGCCCGCCTACGAGCAGTACTTC
>TRBJ1-6|TRBV19|TRBD1|-
CASRYSENRGPNSPLHF
TGTGCCAGTAGATATTCTGAGAACAGGGGGCCTAATTCACCCCTCCACTTT
>TRBJ1-2|TRBV3-1/TRBV3-2|-|-
CASSPGRRANYGYTF
TGTGCCAGCTCGCCAGGGAGGAGGGCTAACTATGGCTACACCTTC
>TRBJ1-1|TRBV2|-|-
CAGRREGGSTEAFF
TGTGCCGGCCGCCGGGAGGGCGGGAGTACTGAAGCTTTCTTT
>TRBJ2-3|TRBV30|-|-
CAWSVPQGRDTQYF
TGTGCCTGGAGTGTCCCGCAGGGTAGAGATACGCAGTATTTT
>TRBJ2-7|TRBV7-6|-|-
CASSSPGTTSYEQYF
TGTGCCAGCAGCTCGCCCGGGACAACCTCCTACGAGCAGTACTTC
>TRBJ2-7|TRBV27|-|-
CASSSRGTTYEQYF
TGTGCCAGCAGTTCCCGGGGGACCACCTACGAGCAGTACTTC
>TRBJ2-2|TRBV5-5|-|-
CASSVTVRVPGELFF
TGTGCCAGCAGTGTGACAGTCAGGGTTCCCGGGGAGCTGTTTTTT
>TRBJ2-3|TRBV5-4|TRBD2|-
CASSPLAGGGTDTQYF
TGTGCCAGCAGCCCCCTAGCGGGAGGAGGGACAGATACGCAGTATTTT
>TRBJ1-4|TRBV9|-|once
CASSPLGGSEKLFF
TGTGCCAGCAGCCCGTTAGGAGGAAGTGAAAAACTGTTTTTT
>TRBJ1-4|TRBV2|TRBD1|-
CASSPDRVEKLFF
TGTGCCAGCAGTCCCGACAGGGTTGAAAAACTGTTTTTT
>TRBJ1-3|TRBV9|-|-
CASSGRIDEGRSGNTIYF
TGTGCCAGCAGCGGTAGGATTGATGAAGGGAGATCTGGAAACACCATATATTTT
>TRBJ2-1|TRBV19|TRBD1|-
CASSMGDSLYNEQFF
TGTGCCAGTAGTATGGGGGACAGCTTATACAATGAGCAGTTCTTC
>TRBJ1-4|TRBV28|-|-
CASSLGGANEKLFF
TGTGCCAGCAGTTTAGGGGGGGCAAATGAAAAACTGTTTTTT
>TRBJ2-1|TRBV5-1|TRBD1|-
CASSAGTVYNEQFF
TGCGCCAGCAGCGCCGGGACAGTCTACAATGAGCAGTTCTTC
>TRBJ1-3|TRBV28|-|-
CATGRGNTIYF
TGTGCCACTGGTAGAGGAAACACCATATATTTT
>TRBJ1-1|TRBV5-1|TRBD1|-
CASRTHLLQGTEAFF
TGCGCCAGCAGAACCCATTTATTACAGGGGACTGAAGCTTTCTTT
>TRBJ2-1|TRBV2|TRBD2|-
CASTTGGTSYNEQFF
TGTGCCAGCACTACCGGGGGGACCTCCTACAATGAGCAGTTCTTC
>TRBJ1-3|TRBV3-1/TRBV3-2|-|-
CASSQPRGSGNTIYF
TGTGCCAGCAGCCAACCTAGGGGCTCTGGAAACACCATATATTTT
>TRBJ2-2|TRBV27|-|-
CASSSYTGELFF
TGTGCCAGCAGTTCCTACACCGGGGAGCTGTTTTTT
>TRBJ1-2|TRBV13|TRBD1|once
CASSAGTGVHGYTF
TGTGCCAGCAGCGCCGGGACAGGGGTTCATGGCTACACCTTC
>TRBJ1-4|TRBV9|TRBD1|-
CASSPWDRGSEKLFF
TGTGCCAGCAGCCCTTGGGACAGGGGTTCTGAAAAACTGTTTTTT
>TRBJ1-1|TRBV10-1|-|once
CASSDPQGKAFF
TGCGCCAGCAGTGACCCTCAGGGTAAAGCTTTCTTT
>TRBJ1-5|TRBV2|-|once
CASSAGKSNQPQHF
TGTGCCAGCAGTGCAGGGAAGAGCAATCAGCCCCAGCATTTT
>TRBJ1-1|TRBV19|TRBD1|-
CASSPTGMNTEAFF
TGTGCCAGTAGTCCGACAGGGATGAACACTGAAGCTTTCTTT
>TRBJ2-7|TRBV7-9|-|-
CASSLGLASYEQYF
TGTGCCAGCAGCTTGGGACTGGCCTCCTACGAGCAGTACTTC
>TRBJ2-5|TRBV29-1|TRBD1|-
CSVVGGTLYF
TGCAGCGTTGTAGGGGGCACCTTATACTTC
>TRBJ2-3|TRBV5-1|-|-
CASSLRLSVVPDTQYF
TGCGCCAGCAGCTTGCGATTAAGCGTGGTCCCAGATACGCAGTATTTT
>TRBJ2-1|TRBV6-6|-|few
CASGRVPNEQFF
TGTGCCAGCGGGAGAGTCCCCAATGAGCAGTTCTTC
>TRBJ2-1|TRBV6-5|-|-
CASRPHGYNEQFF
TGTGCCAGCAGGCCACACGGGTACAATGAGCAGTTCTTC
>TRBJ1-5|TRBV28|-|-
CASSFLAGSQPQHF
TGTGCCAGCAGTTTTTTAGCGGGGAGTCAGCCCCAGCATTTT
>TRBJ2-1|TRBV4-3|-|-
CASSQDRLVNEQFF
TGCGCCAGCAGCCAGGACCGACTAGTCAATGAGCAGTTCTTC
>TRBJ1-5|TRBV13|TRBD1|-
CASSLTGYGQPQHF
TGTGCCAGCAGCTTGACAGGGTATGGACAGCCCCAGCATTTT
>TRBJ2-1|TRBV5-1|-|-
CASSFRVEPYNEQFF
TGCGCCAGCAGCTTCAGGGTAGAACCCTACAATGAGCAGTTCTTC
>TRBJ1-3|TRBV11-2|TRBD1|-
CASSTYRGGSGNTIYF
TGTGCCAGCAGCACATACAGGGGGGGCTCTGGAAACACCATATATTTT